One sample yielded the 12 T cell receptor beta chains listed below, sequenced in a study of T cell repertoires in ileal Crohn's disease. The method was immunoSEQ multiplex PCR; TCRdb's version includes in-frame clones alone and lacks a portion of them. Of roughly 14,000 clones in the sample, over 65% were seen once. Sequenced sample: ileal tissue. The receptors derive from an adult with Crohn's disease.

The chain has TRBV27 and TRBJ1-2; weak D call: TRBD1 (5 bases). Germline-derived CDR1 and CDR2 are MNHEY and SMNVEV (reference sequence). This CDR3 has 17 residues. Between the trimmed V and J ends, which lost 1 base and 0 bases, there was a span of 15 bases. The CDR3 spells CASSLFGRQLANYGYTF. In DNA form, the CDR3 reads TGTGCCAGCAGTTTATTCGGTCGACAGTTAGCTAACTATGGCTACACCTTC.

The CDR3 loop is CASSQGTSGNTIYF. CDR3 sequence (DNA): TGTGCCAGCTCACAGGGTACCTCTGGAAACACCATATATTTT. J is TRBJ1-3 and V is TRBV7-6; D possibly corresponds to TRBD1 (6 bases). V was shortened by 8 bases and J by 0 bases, with 11 bases between the two germline ends. The CDR3 has 14 residues. Germline assignment: CDR1 SGHVS and CDR2 FNYEAQ.

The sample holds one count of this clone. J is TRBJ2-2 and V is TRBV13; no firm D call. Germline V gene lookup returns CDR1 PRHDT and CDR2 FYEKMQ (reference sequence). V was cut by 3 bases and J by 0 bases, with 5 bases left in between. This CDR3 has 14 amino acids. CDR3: CASSLQANTGELFF. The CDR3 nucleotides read TGTGCCAGCAGCTTGCAGGCGAACACCGGGGAGCTGTTTTTT.

The CDR3 DNA sequence: TGTGCCAGCTCACCAAGGGACAGGGGGCATTCACCCCTCCACTTT. Amino acids: CASSPRDRGHSPLHF. The chain couples TRBV18 to TRBJ1-6; 12 positions agree with TRBD1. CDR1 KGHSH and CDR2 LQKENI come from the germline V gene. V gave up 2 bases and J gave up 8 bases; unmatched junction bases: 1. The CDR3 length is 15 residues.

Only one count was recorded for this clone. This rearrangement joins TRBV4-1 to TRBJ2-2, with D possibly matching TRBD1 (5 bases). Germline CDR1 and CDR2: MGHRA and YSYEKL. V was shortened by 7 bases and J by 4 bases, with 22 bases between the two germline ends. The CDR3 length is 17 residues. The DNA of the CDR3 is TGCGCCAGCACCCTAGGGGCGGACGTGAGCTTCACCGGGGAGCTGTTTTTT. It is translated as CASTLGADVSFTGELFF.

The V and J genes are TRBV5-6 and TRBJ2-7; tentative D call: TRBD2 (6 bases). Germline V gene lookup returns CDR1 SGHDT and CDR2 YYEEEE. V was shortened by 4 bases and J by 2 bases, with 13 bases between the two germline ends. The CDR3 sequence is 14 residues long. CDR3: CASSTGTGPYEQYF. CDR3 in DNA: TGTGCCAGCAGCACGGGGACTGGACCCTACGAGCAGTACTTC.

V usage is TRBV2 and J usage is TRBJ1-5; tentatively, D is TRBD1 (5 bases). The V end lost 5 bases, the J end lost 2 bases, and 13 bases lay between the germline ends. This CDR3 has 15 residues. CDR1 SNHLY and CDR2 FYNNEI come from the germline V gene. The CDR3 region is CASSRQLLGNQPQHF. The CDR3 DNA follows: TGTGCCAGCAGTCGACAGCTGTTGGGCAATCAGCCCCAGCATTTT.

The CDR3: CASSLRGGKYNEQFF. DNA for the CDR3: TGTGCCAGCAGCTTACGGGGGGGGAAGTACAATGAGCAGTTCTTC. V gene TRBV7-9 combines with J gene TRBJ2-1; 8 nucleotides match TRBD2. V lost 2 bases, J lost 4 bases, and 4 bases stayed unmatched. CDR3 length: 15 amino acids. The germline V gene encodes CDR1 SEHNR and CDR2 FQNEAQ (reference sequence).

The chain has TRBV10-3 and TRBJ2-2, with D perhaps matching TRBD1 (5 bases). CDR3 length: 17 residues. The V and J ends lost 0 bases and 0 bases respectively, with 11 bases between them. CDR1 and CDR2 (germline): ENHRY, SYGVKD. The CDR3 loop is CAISESDSKANTGELFF. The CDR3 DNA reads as TGTGCCATCAGTGAGTCTGACAGCAAAGCGAACACCGGGGAGCTGTTTTTT.

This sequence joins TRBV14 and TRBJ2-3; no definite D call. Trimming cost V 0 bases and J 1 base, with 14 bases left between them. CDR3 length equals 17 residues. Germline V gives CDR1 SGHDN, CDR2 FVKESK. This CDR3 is CASSQDGGLWGTDTQYF. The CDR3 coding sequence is TGTGCCAGCAGCCAAGATGGCGGCTTGTGGGGCACAGATACGCAGTATTTT.

The CDR3 is CASSAGSGTSSYEQYF. In DNA, the CDR3 is TGTGCCAGCAGCGCCGGATCCGGGACTAGCAGCTACGAGCAGTACTTC. The J gene is TRBJ2-7, the V gene TRBV7-2, with 9 bases lining up with TRBD2. The CDR3 has 16 residues. CDR1 is SGHTA, CDR2 FQGNSA, per germline. V lost 5 bases to trimming and J lost 3 bases; unmatched junction nucleotides: 11.

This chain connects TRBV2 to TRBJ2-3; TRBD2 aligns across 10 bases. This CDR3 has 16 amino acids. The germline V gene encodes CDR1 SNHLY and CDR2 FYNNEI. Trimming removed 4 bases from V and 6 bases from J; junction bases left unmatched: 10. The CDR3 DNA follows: TGTGCCAGCAGTGGCGCTCAACTAGCGGGGCTGGATACGCAGTATTTT. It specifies CASSGAQLAGLDTQYF. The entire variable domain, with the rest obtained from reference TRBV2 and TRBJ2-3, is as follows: EPEVTQTPSHQVTQMGQEVILRCVPISNHLYFYWYRQILGQKVEFLVSFYNNEISEKSEIFDDQFSVERPDGSNFTLKIRSTKLEDSAMYFCASSGAQLAGLDTQYFGPGTRLTVL.